Listed here is a single T cell receptor beta chain. Its cognate antigen is unknown. TCRdb recomputed calls from the 5' RACE reads with MiXCR, one row per CDR3 protein. The sample yields around 210,000 distinct CDR3 sequences, 9.5% seen once. This specimen belongs to a study of T-cell memory formation after mild COVID-19. Findings and caveats of the study: Among CD4+ contracting clones, most were CM and EM, and CD8+ ones EMRA.

CDR1 is SGHTA and CDR2 is FQGNSA in the germline V gene. Deletions cut 8 bases from V and 1 base from J, with 18 bases between. CDR3 size: 16 residues. The rearrangement uses TRBV7-2 and TRBJ1-3; D is unresolved. The sequenced material came from PBMCs or a T cell subset sorted from them (not recorded which). The origin of this receptor is a man younger than 30 who had mild COVID-19 (a few samples of this study predate the infection). Cell type and time point are not known. CDR3 loop: CASLPAGLASGNTIYF. The CDR3 DNA sequence: TGTGCCAGCTTGCCCGCGGGGTTGGCTTCTGGAAACACCATATATTTT.